Described below is a single T cell receptor (beta chain) sequence and its context. The germline CDR1 and CDR2 sequences are MNHEY and SMNVEV (reference sequence). This CDR3 comprises 16 residues. V lost 3 bases, J lost 1 base, and 4 bases stayed unmatched. The data originate from a study of T cells in tuberculosis. Method: immunoSEQ multiplex PCR; TCRdb's copy keeps in-frame clones and lacks some. The data hold 35,000 to 45,000 clones, with 90% to 95% observed a single time. Each clinical donor contributed on average about 92,000 T cells from unsorted cryopreserved PBMC. This TCR was recovered from a donor aged 10 to 29 with latent tuberculosis or without tuberculosis infection. Some clones in this sample may be carry-over from other donors' samples. Sequencing used PBMCs. V gene TRBV27 combines with J gene TRBJ2-3; 10 nucleotides align to TRBD2. The CDR3 is CASSFILAGGTDTQYF. As DNA, the CDR3 is TGTGCCAGCAGTTTTATCCTAGCGGGGGGCACAGATACGCAGTATTTT.